This T cell receptor (beta chain) is from a study of blood T cell repertoires in COVID-19. This table comes from immunoSEQ multiplex PCR, and its TCRdb copy is limited to in-frame clones, with some not included. The table lists about 410,000 clones, 90% of them singletons. The CDR3 contains 11 residues. Trimming left V 5 bases short and J 9 bases short, with 10 bases between. The source is a man between 18 and 29 years old who had recovered from COVID-19. The gene calls are TRBV12-3 or TRBV12-4 and TRBJ1-2; D is unresolved. Sequencing used PBMCs or T cells enriched from blood (not recorded which). In nucleotides, the CDR3 is TGTGCCAGCAGTCATAGAGGTAGCTACACCTTC. It is translated as CASSHRGSYTF.